The 31 T cell receptor beta chains presented below share a single source sample, sequenced in a study of OX40 agonist ivuxolimab in advanced cancers. Clones were read by immunoSEQ multiplex PCR, and TCRdb kept only the in-frame ones, dropping some. The sample shows some 70,000 clones, 85% of them seen only once. The material was CD4+ or CD8+ T cells sorted from blood, obtained in a trial of the OX40 agonist ivuxolimab. These receptors all come from an adult with an advanced solid tumor such as melanoma, head and neck, liver or kidney cancer.

This clone was found a few times. The chain employs TRBV7-9 and TRBJ2-3; 12 bases agree with TRBD2. Trimming at V came to 5 bases and at J to 5 bases, leaving 5 bases not matched to a gene. The CDR3 runs 15 residues. Germline loops: CDR1 SEHNR, CDR2 FQNEAQ (reference sequence). CDR3 bases: TGTGCCAGCAGCCGACTAGCGGGGGATGGAGATACGCAGTATTTT. This gives the protein CASSRLAGDGDTQYF. Supplemented by reference TRBV7-9 and TRBJ2-3, the full variable domain reads DTGVSQNPRHKITKRGQNVTFRCDPISEHNRLYWYRQTLGQGPEFLTYFQNEAQLEKSRLLSDRFSAERPKGSFSTLEIQRTEQGDSAMYLCASSRLAGDGDTQYFGPGTRLTVL.

The chain links TRBV11-1 to TRBJ1-2; D unclear. The germline CDR1 and CDR2 sequences are SGHAT and FQDESV (reference sequence). This CDR3 is 14 amino acids long. V lost 3 bases, J lost 4 bases, and 12 bases lay in between. CDR3 nucleotide sequence: TGTGCCAGCAGCTTTCCGGAGGACCCCTATGGCTACACCTTC. This codes for CASSFPEDPYGYTF.

The V and J genes are TRBV28 and TRBJ2-4; 10 bases match TRBD2. The junction had 2 bases not matched to a gene; V was cut back by 4 bases and J by 2 bases. This CDR3 is 15 amino acids long. The germline V gene encodes CDR1 MDHEN and CDR2 SYDVKM. CDR3 nucleotide sequence: TGTGCCAGCAGTTCTAGCGGGAGTTCCAAAAACATTCAGTACTTC. This translates into CASSSSGSSKNIQYF.

DNA for the CDR3: TGTGCCAGCAGCTTAGTTACTGGACAGGGGGTCTACGAGCAGTACTTC. Protein product: CASSLVTGQGVYEQYF. The rearrangement uses TRBV7-8 and TRBJ2-7; 10 bases fit TRBD1. This CDR3 has 16 amino acids. The ends lost 1 base at V and 3 bases at J; junction bases unmatched: 6. Germline V gene lookup returns CDR1 SGHVS and CDR2 FQNEAQ.

J is TRBJ2-1 and V is TRBV7-9, with 15 bases that match TRBD2. CDR1 is SEHNR and CDR2 is FQNEAQ in the germline V gene (reference sequence). V trimming: 5 bases; J trimming: 4 bases; junction bases outside the gene matches: 12. This CDR3 has 19 amino acids. CDR3 in amino acids: CASSPGLAGGGIDYNEQFF. As DNA, the CDR3 is TGTGCCAGCAGCCCGGGACTAGCGGGAGGAGGGATCGATTACAATGAGCAGTTCTTC.

J is TRBJ1-5 and V is TRBV4-3; D remains ambiguous. Germline V gene lookup returns CDR1 LGHNA and CDR2 YSLEER. V shed 0 bases and J shed 2 bases, with 14 bases lying between them. This CDR3 spans 17 amino acids. The CDR3, as DNA: TGCGCCAGCAGCCAAGAATTGAGGGCTGGAGGCAATCAGCCCCAGCATTTT. This codes for CASSQELRAGGNQPQHF.

This chain uses TRBV21-1 with TRBJ2-7. TRBV21-1 is classified as a pseudogene. There are 12 residues in the CDR3. The CDR3 DNA is TGTGCCAGCAGCAAAGCTGATTACGAGCAGTACGTC. Its translation: CASSKADYEQYV.

In the case of this clone: This specimen includes other DNA sequences encoding the same CDR3. This chain joins TRBV7-9 and TRBJ2-5, with TRBD2 as a possible D gene (6 bases). The CDR3 sequence is 14 residues long. Germline lookup yields CDR1 SEHNR and CDR2 FQNEAQ (reference sequence). Trimming pared 2 bases from V and 5 bases from J, leaving 12 bases between. CDR3: CASSLRRGQETQYF. CDR3 nucleotide sequence: TGTGCCAGCAGCTTAAGGAGGGGCCAGGAGACCCAGTACTTC.

There are a few counts of this clone. The chain combines TRBV11-2 with TRBJ1-1; D not certain. CDR1 SGHAT and CDR2 FQNNGV come from the germline V gene. With 9 bases removed from V and 0 bases from J, the gap between germline ends came to 11 bases. There are 13 residues in the CDR3. The DNA for the CDR3 is TGTGCCAGTAGGGCTTTCATGAACACTGAAGCTTTCTTT. This sequence encodes CASRAFMNTEAFF.

CDR3: CASSLPLQETQYF. In nucleotides, the CDR3 is TGTGCCAGCAGCCTGCCCCTTCAAGAGACCCAGTACTTC. The chain is built from TRBV28 and TRBJ2-5, with D unresolved. Germline-derived CDR1 and CDR2 are MDHEN and SYDVKM. The CDR3 is 13 amino acids. V lost 6 bases, J lost 2 bases, and 10 bases lay in between. Looking up the rest from reference TRBV28 and TRBJ2-5 gives the full variable domain: DVKVTQSSRYLVKRTGEKVFLECVQDMDHENMFWYRQDPGLGLRLIYFSYDVKMKEKGDIPEGYSVSREKKERFSLILESASTNQTSMYLCASSLPLQETQYFGPGTRLLVL.

This chain uses TRBV6-6 with TRBJ2-1, with TRBD1 identical over 11 bases. Germline V CDR1 and CDR2: MNHNY, SVGAGI (reference sequence). The length of the CDR3 is 16 residues. V was pared by 5 bases and J by 3 bases, with 6 bases of the junction left unmatched. Here the CDR3 reads CASSKLDRGLYNEQFF. CDR3 DNA sequence: TGTGCCAGCAGTAAGCTGGACAGGGGGCTCTACAATGAGCAGTTCTTC.

This chain uses TRBV19 with TRBJ2-7; 8 positions match TRBD1. Germline V gene data show CDR1 as LNHDA and CDR2 as SQIVND (reference sequence). This CDR3 contains 15 residues. The V and J ends lost 3 bases and 3 bases, in that order; junction bases with no gene match: 7. This chain's CDR3 is CASSILRQGHYEQYF. The CDR3 bases are TGTGCCAGTAGTATCTTGAGACAGGGGCACTACGAGCAGTACTTC.

The genes are TRBV11-1 and TRBJ2-7; 8 nucleotides align to TRBD1. This CDR3 comprises 16 residues. V trimming: 1 base; J trimming: 5 bases; junction bases outside the gene matches: 10. Germline V gene lookup returns CDR1 SGHAT and CDR2 FQDESV (reference sequence). CDR3 loop: CASSLEGPDRVHEQYF. The CDR3 coding sequence is TGTGCCAGCAGCTTAGAAGGACCGGACAGGGTACACGAGCAGTACTTC.

The chain links TRBV2 to TRBJ2-3; 8 bases agree with TRBD2. The CDR3 is 15 amino acids. Looked up from germline, CDR1 is SNHLY and CDR2 is FYNNEI. J lost 13 bases, V lost 1 base, and 13 bases had no gene match. The CDR3 DNA sequence: TGTGCCAGCAGTGAAGAGGCGGGGGGCCTGCCTGGGAAGTATTTT. As protein: CASSEEAGGLPGKYF. The whole variable domain, remainder taken from reference TRBV2 and TRBJ2-3, is EPEVTQTPSHQVTQMGQEVILRCVPISNHLYFYWYRQILGQKVEFLVSFYNNEISEKSEIFDDQFSVERPDGSNFTLKIRSTKLEDSAMYFCASSEEAGGLPGKYFGPGTRLTVL.

The CDR3 bases are TGCGCCAGCAGCGAAAGTTCCTCGGGGCACTATGGCTACACCTTC. It is translated as CASSESSSGHYGYTF. V and J are TRBV4-3 and TRBJ1-2; D perhaps matches TRBD1 (5 bases). V gave up 5 bases and J gave up 3 bases, with 16 bases separating them. The V gene's germline CDR1 is LGHNA and CDR2 YSLEER. This CDR3 spans 15 amino acids.

J is TRBJ2-4 and V is TRBV2; 7 bases map to TRBD2. V lost 5 bases to trimming and J lost 0 bases; unmatched junction nucleotides: 10. The CDR3 has 17 amino acids. Germline CDR1 is SNHLY and CDR2 is FYNNEI. CDR3 loop: CASSYTVAGVAKNIQYF. Written as DNA, the CDR3 is TGTGCCAGCAGTTATACTGTAGCGGGTGTAGCCAAAAACATTCAGTACTTC.

The chain has TRBV6-1 and TRBJ2-1; 10 bases agree with TRBD1. This CDR3 spans 14 amino acids. V trimming: 6 bases; J trimming: 10 bases; junction bases outside the gene matches: 9. Germline V lookup: CDR1 MNHNS, CDR2 SASEGT. CDR3 in amino acids: CASREDRGEREQFF. CDR3 in DNA: TGTGCCAGCAGGGAGGACAGGGGGGAGAGGGAGCAGTTCTTC.

The chain uses TRBV20-1 and TRBJ2-3, with D unclear. The CDR3 extends over 10 amino acids. V lost 5 bases and J lost 8, with 8 bases in between. Germline-derived CDR1 and CDR2 are DFQATT and SNEGSKA (reference sequence). The CDR3: CSASRGTQYF. The DNA of the CDR3 is TGCAGTGCTTCCCGCGGTACGCAGTATTTT.

This clone was observed a few times. The chain is built from TRBV4-1 and TRBJ1-1, with TRBD1 identical over 9 bases. In germline, CDR1 is MGHRA, CDR2 YSYEKL. V lost 3 bases and J lost 0; bases outside the gene matches: 8. This CDR3 region has 17 residues. In nucleotides, the CDR3 is TGCGCCAGCAGCCAGGCGGACAGGGGTGGACTGAACACTGAAGCTTTCTTT. It is translated as CASSQADRGGLNTEAFF.

V and J are TRBV7-2 and TRBJ2-1; D is unresolved. V was clipped by 1 base and J by 4 bases, with 20 bases between them. Germline V gives CDR1 SGHTA, CDR2 FQGNSA. The CDR3 length is 18 residues. The CDR3 DNA follows: TGTGCCAGCAGCTTAGATCGGGTTAAGCGTTCCCATTACAATGAGCAGTTCTTC. Its translation: CASSLDRVKRSHYNEQFF.

This chain uses TRBV14 with TRBJ2-2; perhaps TRBD1 as D (5 bases). Looked up from germline, CDR1 is SGHDN and CDR2 is FVKESK. The CDR3 length is 13 residues. The V gene lost 1 base and the J gene lost 5 bases, with 5 bases spanning the gap. The CDR3: CASSQAGTGELFF. CDR3 DNA sequence: TGTGCCAGCAGCCAAGCAGGGACCGGGGAGCTGTTTTTT.

The gene calls are TRBV7-7 and TRBJ2-5; 9 nucleotides match TRBD1. V shed 5 bases, J shed 0 bases, and the junction held 7 bases outside the gene matches. From germline, CDR1 is SSHAT and CDR2 FNYEAQ (reference sequence). The CDR3 sequence is 16 residues long. This chain's CDR3 is CASSVGTGSYQETQYF. The DNA of the CDR3 is TGTGCCAGCAGCGTCGGGACAGGGTCGTACCAAGAGACCCAGTACTTC.

The V call is TRBV10-1, the J call TRBJ1-1; weak D call: TRBD1 (6 bases). Trimming removed 5 bases from V and 1 base from J, with 8 bases in between. CDR3 length equals 13 residues. Germline V gene sequence: CDR1 WNHNN, CDR2 SYGVQD (reference sequence). CDR3 protein: CASSRGQNTEAFF. CDR3 in DNA: TGCGCCAGCAGTAGGGGACAGAACACTGAAGCTTTCTTT.

The genes are TRBV5-1 and TRBJ1-1; 8 bases align to TRBD1. Germline V gene sequence: CDR1 SGHRS, CDR2 YFSETQ. V lost 4 bases and J lost 2; bases outside the gene matches: 7. This CDR3 contains 15 residues. The CDR3 here is CASSAAAGGNTEAFF. In nucleotides, the CDR3 is TGCGCCAGCAGCGCTGCCGCAGGGGGCAACACTGAAGCTTTCTTT.

The chain has TRBV7-9 and TRBJ1-2; 7 nucleotides line up with TRBD1. CDR1 and CDR2 from the germline V gene are SEHNR and FQNEAQ (reference sequence). Losses at the gene ends were 4 bases for V and 3 bases for J; bases not matched to a gene: 5. There are 14 residues in the CDR3. CDR3 DNA: TGTGCCAGCAGCTCGGGACAGCATTACTATGGCTACACCTTC. Translated, it gives CASSSGQHYYGYTF.

V is TRBV5-5 and J is TRBJ1-5; D gene unclear. The CDR3 runs 14 residues. Germline loops: CDR1 SGHKS, CDR2 YYEKEE (reference sequence). Trimming stripped 4 bases from V and 0 bases from J, with 8 bases between. The CDR3 DNA follows: TGTGCCAGCAGCCTACGGGATAGCAATCAGCCCCAGCATTTT. Its translation is CASSLRDSNQPQHF. Supplemented by reference TRBV5-5 and TRBJ1-5, the full variable domain reads DAGVTQSPTHLIKTRGQQVTLRCSPISGHKSVSWYQQVLGQGPQFIFQYYEKEERGRGNFPDRFSARQFPNYSSELNVNALLLGDSALYLCASSLRDSNQPQHFGDGTRLSIL.

The chain joins TRBV15 to TRBJ2-3; D unclear. CDR1 LNHNV and CDR2 YYDKDF come from the germline V gene (reference sequence). Trimming pared 0 bases from V and 6 bases from J, leaving 16 bases between. The CDR3 spans 16 residues. CDR3 sequence (DNA): TGTGCCACCAGCAGAGAAGTGGCAAGCCTTAGGGATACGCAGTATTTT. It codes for CATSREVASLRDTQYF.

The V gene is TRBV5-1, the J gene TRBJ2-3; unclear D gene. Looked up from germline, CDR1 is SGHRS and CDR2 is YFSETQ. Trimming removed 0 bases at V and 2 bases at J, with 13 bases between. The CDR3 contains 16 residues. As DNA, the CDR3 is TGCGCCAGCAGCTTGGCCCTTTCCTCGCCCACAGATACGCAGTATTTT. Its protein product is CASSLALSSPTDTQYF. The whole variable domain, filled in from reference TRBV5-1 and TRBJ2-3, reads KAGVTQTPRYLIKTRGQQVTLSCSPISGHRSVSWYQQTPGQGLQFLFEYFSETQRNKGNFPGRFSGRQFSNSRSEMNVSTLELGDSALYLCASSLALSSPTDTQYFGPGTRLTVL.

This chain connects TRBV13 to TRBJ2-1, with D tentatively TRBD2 (6 bases). The CDR3 consists of 15 residues. The V gene's germline CDR1 is PRHDT and CDR2 FYEKMQ (reference sequence). Deletions cut 5 bases from V and 4 bases from J, with 15 bases between. The CDR3, as DNA: TGTGCCAGCAGCCCCCGTACCGCGGGGTACAATGAGCAGTTCTTC. Amino acids: CASSPRTAGYNEQFF.

This clone has just a few counts. CDR3 sequence (DNA): TGCGCCAGCAGCCAAGACCTCAATCAGCCCCAGCATTTT. This translates into CASSQDLNQPQHF. The rearrangement joins TRBV4-1 to TRBJ1-5, with no clear D. The ends were cut back, 0 bases at V and 3 bases at J, with 3 bases in the middle. CDR3 length equals 13 residues. Looked up from germline, CDR1 is MGHRA and CDR2 is YSYEKL.

V gene TRBV19 combines with J gene TRBJ1-5, with D possibly TRBD1 on 5 matching bases. V lost 7 bases and J 4 bases, leaving 17 bases between the germline ends. The CDR3 has 15 amino acids. Per the germline V gene, CDR1 is LNHDA and CDR2 is SQIVND (reference sequence). The CDR3 is CASKYPGARNQPQHF. In nucleotides, the CDR3 is TGTGCCAGTAAGTATCCCGGGGCGCGGAATCAGCCCCAGCATTTT.